These 26 T cell receptor beta chains share one sample of origin, sequenced in a study of CD8 T cells in ankylosing spondylitis. Using its own MiXCR run on the 5' RACE reads, TCRdb lists one record per CDR3 protein. The table includes around 280,000 distinct CDR3 sequences, 20% detected once. The sequencing input was blood, either unsorted or a sorted T cell fraction (not recorded which). These receptors were obtained from a male donor with ankylosing spondylitis or in good health (not recorded which).

V and J are TRBV12-3 or TRBV12-4 and TRBJ2-1; 9 nucleotides line up with TRBD2. V trimming: 6 bases; J trimming: 0 bases; junction bases outside the gene matches: 3. The CDR3 loop spans 15 amino acids. The CDR3 sequence is CASRQLAGSYNEQFF. The DNA of the CDR3 is TGTGCCAGCAGGCAACTAGCGGGCTCCTACAATGAGCAGTTCTTC.

The chain combines TRBV11-1 with TRBJ1-5; 8 bases agree with TRBD1. Trimming at V came to 5 bases and at J to 0 bases, leaving 12 bases not matched to a gene. The length of the CDR3 is 18 residues. Germline V gene lookup returns CDR1 SGHAT and CDR2 FQDESV (reference sequence). CDR3 coding DNA: TGTGCCAGCAGCCCGAGACAGGGGTGGGGGTATAGCAATCAGCCCCAGCATTTT. Amino acids: CASSPRQGWGYSNQPQHF.

The V call is TRBV6-2 or TRBV6-3, the J call TRBJ1-6; D uncertain. Germline V gene data show CDR1 as MNHEY and CDR2 as SVGEGT. CDR3 length: 16 amino acids. The V end was cut by 2 bases, the J end by 10 bases, with 18 bases between. Here the CDR3 reads CASSYGGLSRGSPLHF. The CDR3 DNA reads TGTGCCAGCAGTTACGGAGGGCTCAGCCGCGGGTCACCCCTCCACTTT.

This clonotype showed up just a few times. The chain has TRBV7-8 and TRBJ2-7, with 13 bases fitting TRBD2. Germline assignment: CDR1 SGHVS and CDR2 FQNEAQ. CDR3 length equals 17 residues. V shed 5 bases, J shed 0 bases, and the junction held 7 bases outside the gene matches. The CDR3 loop reads CASSLGLAGANSYEQYV. The CDR3 nucleotides read TGTGCCAGCAGCCTCGGACTAGCGGGGGCCAACTCCTACGAGCAGTACGTC.

This clonotype was detected only a few times. V gene TRBV5-1 combines with J gene TRBJ2-1; 9 bases fit TRBD2. The CDR3 loop spans 15 amino acids. Germline lookup yields CDR1 SGHRS and CDR2 YFSETQ. J gave up 9 bases and V 0 bases, and 7 bases lay outside the gene matches. CDR3 sequence reads: CASSLELREGAEQFF. CDR3 bases: TGCGCCAGCAGCTTGGAATTGCGGGAGGGGGCTGAGCAGTTCTTC.

The chain has TRBV28 and TRBJ2-5; D may be TRBD2 (5 bases). V lost 4 bases, J lost 2 bases, and 17 bases lay in between. Germline V lookup: CDR1 MDHEN, CDR2 SYDVKM. CDR3 length: 16 amino acids. This chain's CDR3 is CASSSRARGWQETQYF. The CDR3 bases are TGTGCCAGCAGTTCCCGGGCCCGAGGGTGGCAAGAGACCCAGTACTTC.

The gene calls are TRBV14 and TRBJ2-7, with D possibly being TRBD2 (5 bases). CDR3 length: 15 residues. In germline, CDR1 is SGHDN, CDR2 FVKESK. Trimming pared 0 bases from V and 0 bases from J, leaving 9 bases between. The DNA for the CDR3 is TGTGCCAGCAGCCAAGATTCGGGGAGCTCCTACGAGCAGTACGTC. Translating gives CASSQDSGSSYEQYV.

This clonotype was recorded at least ten times. The genes are TRBV5-1 and TRBJ1-5, with D possibly being TRBD1 (5 bases). Trimming took off 0 bases at V and 6 bases at J, with 13 bases between the two ends. Germline CDR1 is SGHRS and CDR2 is YFSETQ. The CDR3 is 15 amino acids. The CDR3 loop reads CASSLVGDAAQPQHF. As DNA, the CDR3 is TGCGCCAGCAGCTTGGTGGGGGACGCGGCTCAGCCCCAGCATTTT.

In the case of this clonotype: A read error may produce the germline difference seen at one junction end. The CDR3 spells CASSQAGTETQYF. Written as DNA, the CDR3 is TGCGCCAGCAGCCAAGCCGGGACAGAAACGCAGTATTTT. This chain connects TRBV4-1 to TRBJ2-3, with 7 bases matching TRBD1. This CDR3 has 13 residues. Germline CDR1 and CDR2: MGHRA and YSYEKL.

This clonotype occurred a few times. The CDR3 sequence: CATSDYRTGFLSSYNEQFF. In DNA form, the CDR3 reads TGTGCCACCAGTGATTACCGGACAGGGTTTCTGAGCTCCTACAATGAGCAGTTCTTC. The chain combines TRBV24-1 with TRBJ2-1, with 8 bases identical to TRBD1. V lost 2 bases, J lost 0 bases, and 11 bases stayed unmatched. Germline lookup yields CDR1 KGHDR and CDR2 SFDVKD. This CDR3 has 19 amino acids.

This clonotype turned up a few times. The chain has TRBV20-1 and TRBJ1-4; maybe TRBD1 (5 bases). CDR3 length: 13 amino acids. Per the germline V gene, CDR1 is DFQATT and CDR2 is SNEGSKA (reference sequence). Trimming pared 3 bases from V and 12 bases from J, leaving 17 bases between. CDR3 sequence (DNA): TGCAGTGCTAGTCTGGACGCGGGAGGGGAACTGTTTTTT. Amino acid sequence: CSASLDAGGELFF.

This clonotype was detected only a few times. The chain carries TRBV29-1 and TRBJ2-2; 7 bases are a match to TRBD2. Germline trimming cut 6 bases from V and 2 bases from J; bases unmatched to any gene: 9. The CDR3 is made up of 15 amino acids. CDR1 is SQVTM and CDR2 is ANQGSEA in the germline V gene. The CDR3 DNA follows: TGCAGCGTGGCCTGGGGGGGGTCCAACACCGGGGAGCTGTTTTTT. This gives the protein CSVAWGGSNTGELFF.

This clonotype was seen only a few times. This sequence joins TRBV29-1 and TRBJ2-7, with D perhaps TRBD1 (5 bases). CDR1 is SQVTM and CDR2 is ANQGSEA in the germline V gene. V was pared by 0 bases and J by 0 bases, with 15 bases between. The CDR3 is 16 residues long. CDR3 in DNA: TGCAGCGTTGAAGACCCAACAGGCTTAAGCTCCTACGAGCAGTACGTC. This sequence encodes CSVEDPTGLSSYEQYV.

V gene TRBV6-5 combines with J gene TRBJ1-2; 8 positions match TRBD1. Losses at the gene ends were 5 bases for V and 2 bases for J; bases not matched to a gene: 7. There are 15 residues in the CDR3. From germline, CDR1 is MNHEY and CDR2 SVGAGI. The CDR3 DNA sequence: TGTGCCAGCAGTAACCGACAGGGGATAAACTATGGCTACACCTTC. Protein sequence: CASSNRQGINYGYTF.

This clonotype was detected a few times. This chain uses TRBV5-5 with TRBJ1-2; TRBD1 might be the D (6 bases). The V end lost 4 bases, the J end lost 3 bases, and 16 bases lay between the germline ends. This CDR3 is 15 amino acids long. The germline V gene encodes CDR1 SGHKS and CDR2 YYEKEE (reference sequence). The CDR3 DNA follows: TGTGCCAGCAGCCTAACTTCGGGGGCCGACTATGGCTACACCTTC. Amino acids: CASSLTSGADYGYTF.

The chain employs TRBV24-1 and TRBJ1-2; possible D gene TRBD1, 5 bases. This CDR3 contains 13 residues. The V and J ends lost 7 bases and 4 bases respectively, with 12 bases between them. Per the germline V gene, CDR1 is KGHDR and CDR2 is SFDVKD. CDR3 sequence reads: CATSRDSGYGYTF. The CDR3 bases are TGTGCCACCAGCAGGGATTCGGGCTATGGCTACACCTTC.

This clonotype was counted ten times or more. At one of its ends the junction is not consistent with the germline gene, which may arise from a read error. The chain links TRBV5-1 to TRBJ2-1; TRBD1 aligns across 9 bases. The CDR3 has 13 amino acids. Germline-derived CDR1 and CDR2 are SGHRS and YFSETQ. CDR3 DNA: TGTGCCAGCAGCCTGGACAGGGGAAATGAGCAGTTCTTC. Translating it yields CASSLDRGNEQFF.

This clonotype was seen only a few times. The chain is built from TRBV11-2 and TRBJ2-7; weak D call: TRBD1 (6 bases). Trimming took 0 bases from V and 6 from J, leaving 15 bases between them. The CDR3 has 15 amino acids. Looked up from germline, CDR1 is SGHAT and CDR2 is FQNNGV. The CDR3 DNA is TGTGCCAGCAGCTTAGATGCCAGGGGCCTAGGCGAGCAGTACGTC. Residues: CASSLDARGLGEQYV.

Remarks on this clonotype: Compared with germline, one end of the junction differs, possibly owing to a read error. This rearrangement joins TRBV6-7 to TRBJ1-5; possibly TRBD1 for D (5 bases). TRBV6-7 falls under the ORF class, with uncertain function. The CDR3 contains 19 residues. The CDR3 coding sequence is TGTACCAGCAGTTTAGCAGTGCTCTGGGGGTCCGATAGCAATCAGCCCCAGCATTTT. Residues: CTSSLAVLWGSDSNQPQHF.

V and J are TRBV28 and TRBJ2-1; D unclear. V dropped 2 bases and J dropped 11 bases, with 7 bases sitting between them. Germline CDR1 reads MDHEN; CDR2 reads SYDVKM. The CDR3 is 11 residues long. CDR3 loop: CASSLDRKQFF. CDR3 sequence (DNA): TGTGCCAGCAGTTTAGATCGAAAGCAGTTCTTC.

This clonotype was found many times. This sequence joins TRBV10-3 and TRBJ2-3; no firm D call. Germline V gives CDR1 ENHRY, CDR2 SYGVKD. Trimming pared 3 bases from V and 4 bases from J, leaving 14 bases between. The CDR3 is 15 residues long. The CDR3 nucleotides read TGTGCCATCAGTGATCCCTCAGTACTACCAGATACGCAGTATTTT. It yields the protein CAISDPSVLPDTQYF.

This clonotype was seen only a few times. This chain uses TRBV7-9 with TRBJ2-5; 9 nucleotides align to TRBD2. This CDR3 has 15 amino acids. The V segment lost 4 bases and the J segment 5 bases; nucleotides outside the gene matches: 8. Germline V gene sequence: CDR1 SEHNR, CDR2 FQNEAQ (reference sequence). CDR3 sequence (DNA): TGTGCCAGCAGCTCCCGACTAGCGGTAGAGGAGACCCAGTACTTC. Translation gives CASSSRLAVEETQYF.

The chain is built from TRBV20-1 and TRBJ2-5; TRBD1 aligns across 9 bases. J was trimmed by 3 bases and V by 5 bases; bases with no gene match: 10. Germline V CDR1 and CDR2: DFQATT, SNEGSKA (reference sequence). The CDR3 spans 15 residues. The CDR3 DNA is TGCAGTGCTTTCCCGGGACAGGGTTTCGAAGAGACCCAGTACTTC. This encodes CSAFPGQGFEETQYF.

The rearrangement joins TRBV5-5 to TRBJ2-1; D gene unclear. V lost 1 base and J lost 9, with 8 bases in between. Germline CDR1 SGHKS, CDR2 YYEKEE (reference sequence). CDR3 size: 12 residues. The CDR3, as DNA: TGTGCCAGCAGCTTGCCCGATATTGAGCAGTTCTTC. Protein product: CASSLPDIEQFF.

Only a few counts were recorded for this clonotype. The chain uses TRBV10-3 and TRBJ1-1; D is uncertain. The CDR3 contains 11 residues. Germline V gives CDR1 ENHRY, CDR2 SYGVKD. V shed 3 bases and J shed 8 bases, with 7 bases lying between them. The CDR3 DNA reads TGTGCCATCAGTGACACTTTAGAAGCTTTCTTT. This encodes CAISDTLEAFF.

The V gene is TRBV15, the J gene TRBJ2-3; 7 nucleotides agree with TRBD2. This CDR3 is built from 17 residues. CDR1 is LNHNV and CDR2 is YYDKDF in the germline V gene (reference sequence). V trimming: 0 bases; J trimming: 2 bases; junction bases outside the gene matches: 8. CDR3 DNA sequence: TGTGCCACCAGCAGAGATGGGCTAGCGGAGGACACAGATACGCAGTATTTT. Translating it yields CATSRDGLAEDTDTQYF.